A selection of T cell receptor beta chains follows, all from one sample in a study of T cell responses to AZD1222 COVID-19 vaccine. Generated by immunoSEQ multiplex PCR, the TCRdb table keeps only in-frame clones and is missing some. In the table there are about 67,000 clones, 83% of which are singletons. The material was peripheral blood, obtained 28 days after the second AZD1222 dose. These receptors originate from an adult who received the AZD1222 COVID-19 vaccine. Each CDR3 is given with its conserved first and last residue. D genes are given only for firm matches.

j_gene	v_gene	d_gene	CDR3aa	CDR3nt
TRBJ1-2	TRBV2	TRBD1	CASSVRDRGLGGTNYGYTF	TGTGCCAGCAGCGTTCGGGACAGGGGGCTAGGTGGGACTAACTATGGCTACACCTTC
TRBJ2-1	TRBV27	-	CAISQANSYNEQFF	TGTGCCATCTCACAGGCCAACTCCTACAATGAGCAGTTCTTC
TRBJ2-3	TRBV11-2	-	CASSLAGTDTQYF	TGTGCCAGCAGCTTAGCGGGCACAGATACGCAGTATTTT
TRBJ1-5	TRBV28	-	CASSPGGSNQPQHF	TGTGCCAGCAGCCCCGGGGGGAGCAATCAGCCCCAGCATTTT
TRBJ1-1	TRBV9	-	CASSVGQMNTEAFF	TGTGCCAGCAGCGTAGGACAGATGAACACTGAAGCTTTCTTT
TRBJ2-2	TRBV13	-	CASSLGLRSAGELFF	TGTGCCAGCAGCTTAGGACTGAGGAGCGCCGGGGAGCTGTTTTTT
TRBJ2-5	TRBV7-2	TRBD2	CASSLGLAAEETQYF	TGTGCCAGCAGCTTAGGGCTAGCGGCCGAAGAGACCCAGTACTTC
TRBJ1-4	TRBV7-2	TRBD1	CASSQQGLPNEKLFF	TGTGCCAGCAGCCAACAGGGGTTGCCCAATGAAAAACTGTTTTTT
TRBJ1-2	TRBV2	TRBD1	CASSENRGHGYTF	TGTGCCAGCAGTGAGAACAGGGGGCATGGCTACACCTTC
TRBJ2-1	TRBV11-2	-	CASSRDRSYNEQFF	TGTGCCAGCAGCCGTGACAGGTCCTACAATGAGCAGTTCTTC